A single sample gave rise to the 23 T cell receptor beta chains below, sequenced in a study of CD8 T cells in ankylosing spondylitis. Via MiXCR, TCRdb re-called the 5' RACE reads, giving one row per CDR3 protein. The sample includes about 130,000 distinct CDR3 sequences, approximately 10% of them seen just once. Sequencing input: blood, either unsorted or a sorted T cell fraction (not recorded which). These receptors were collected from a male donor with ankylosing spondylitis or in good health (not recorded which).

V is TRBV6-1 and J is TRBJ2-2, with 10 bases aligning to TRBD2. The length of the CDR3 is 15 residues. The germline V gene encodes CDR1 MNHNS and CDR2 SASEGT. V lost 7 bases and J lost 6; bases outside the gene matches: 8. CDR3 sequence reads: CASTSAGGPPGELFF. CDR3 nucleotides: TGTGCCAGCACCTCAGCGGGAGGGCCTCCCGGGGAGCTGTTTTTT.

The gene calls are TRBV20-1 and TRBJ2-7; D unclear. The CDR3 has 12 residues. Trimming stripped 5 bases from V and 2 bases from J, with 10 bases between. CDR1 DFQATT and CDR2 SNEGSKA come from the germline V gene (reference sequence). In DNA, the CDR3 is TGCAGTGCTCAGGACCAAACCTACGAGCAGTACTTC. Its protein is CSAQDQTYEQYF.

The chain combines TRBV5-1 with TRBJ2-5; possibly TRBD2 for D (5 bases). V was shortened by 0 bases and J by 2 bases, with 8 bases between the two germline ends. The CDR3 is made up of 14 amino acids. Germline CDR1 reads SGHRS; CDR2 reads YFSETQ. CDR3 DNA: TGCGCCAGCAGCTTGGCTAGCCATCAAGAGACCCAGTACTTC. Amino acids: CASSLASHQETQYF.

This clonotype was detected many times. The chain carries TRBV21-1 and TRBJ2-7. TRBV21-1 is a documented pseudogene. The CDR3 has 14 residues. The CDR3 nucleotides read TGTGCCAGCAGTCTCCGAGGTCCCTCCTACGAGCAGTACTTC. Its protein product is CASSLRGPSYEQYF.

This clonotype appeared many times. The chain uses TRBV29-1 and TRBJ2-3; 11 bases fit TRBD2. The V gene end was trimmed by 5 bases and the J gene end by 3 bases; junction bases not matched to a gene: 4. Germline V CDR1 and CDR2: SQVTM, ANQGSEA. This CDR3 region has 14 residues. The CDR3, as DNA: TGCAGCGTTTTAGCGGGAGGGAGAACAGATACGCAGTATTTT. Translated: CSVLAGGRTDTQYF.

The chain uses TRBV20-1 and TRBJ2-7; TRBD2 aligns across 14 bases. This CDR3 contains 22 residues. J gave up 0 bases and V 5 bases, and 24 bases lay outside the gene matches. Per germline, CDR1 DFQATT and CDR2 SNEGSKA (reference sequence). The CDR3 sequence: CSARQGGRPGLAGETISYEQYF. CDR3 DNA: TGCAGTGCTCGACAGGGAGGGAGACCGGGACTAGCGGGGGAGACGATCTCCTACGAGCAGTACTTC.

The table lists this clonotype with many counts. The gene calls are TRBV7-2 and TRBJ2-2; TRBD2 aligns across 7 bases. CDR1 is SGHTA and CDR2 is FQGNSA in the germline V gene. The length of the CDR3 is 16 residues. V lost 1 base to trimming and J lost 6 bases; unmatched junction nucleotides: 8. The CDR3 DNA reads as TGTGCCAGCAGCTTAGTTGCTAGCGGTAACTCCGGGGAGCTGTTTTTT. Protein: CASSLVASGNSGELFF.

This clonotype has ten or more counts. The V call is TRBV25-1, the J call TRBJ2-7; tentatively, D is TRBD1 (6 bases). Looked up from germline, CDR1 is MGHDK and CDR2 is SYGVNS. The germline V and J ends were trimmed by 4 bases and 6 bases, with 10 bases remaining between them. This CDR3 has 12 residues. Here the CDR3 DNA reads TGTGCCAGCAGTGCCACAGGGTTCGAGCAGTACTTC. This sequence encodes CASSATGFEQYF.

The rearrangement uses TRBV6-5 and TRBJ2-3; 7 bases align to TRBD1. CDR1 is MNHEY and CDR2 is SVGAGI in the germline V gene. V lost 2 bases, J lost 2 bases, and 4 bases stayed unmatched. This CDR3 is 15 amino acids long. The CDR3 region has the DNA TGTGCCAGCAGTTACCCGCAGGGGGACACAGATACGCAGTATTTT. It encodes CASSYPQGDTDTQYF.

This clonotype was observed at least ten times. The chain recombines TRBV20-1 with TRBJ2-1; D not resolved. Germline lookup yields CDR1 DFQATT and CDR2 SNEGSKA (reference sequence). V lost 1 base, J lost 9 bases, and 16 bases lay in between. This CDR3 is built from 14 residues. CDR3 amino acids: CSARVWTGRSEQFF. The DNA for the CDR3 is TGCAGTGCTAGAGTGTGGACGGGTCGAAGTGAGCAGTTCTTC.

The chain uses TRBV27 and TRBJ2-5; TRBD1 is a possible D gene (5 bases). Germline CDR1 is MNHEY and CDR2 is SMNVEV (reference sequence). This CDR3 region has 14 residues. The ends were cut back, 7 bases at V and 2 bases at J, with 14 bases in the middle. CDR3 nucleotide sequence: TGTGCCAGCATGTCAGGGTTACGACAAGAGACCCAGTACTTC. Its translation: CASMSGLRQETQYF.

This clonotype was observed at least ten times. The chain joins TRBV29-1 to TRBJ2-5; D remains ambiguous. Germline V gives CDR1 SQVTM, CDR2 ANQGSEA. Trimming shortened V by 6 bases and J by 5 bases, and 10 bases separated the two germline ends. This CDR3 has 11 amino acids. DNA for the CDR3: TGCAGCGTAGGCAGTAGGGAGACCCAGTACTTC. Amino acid sequence: CSVGSRETQYF.

Points on this clonotype: At one of its ends the junction is not consistent with the germline gene, which may arise from a read error. The chain joins TRBV20-1 to TRBJ2-1; TRBD2 aligns across 11 bases. CDR1 is DFQATT and CDR2 is SNEGSKA in the germline V gene (reference sequence). The CDR3 has 18 residues. This CDR3 reads CCAPAAPISGRGYNEQFF. For the CDR3, the DNA is TGCTGTGCCCCAGCCGCCCCTATTAGCGGGAGGGGCTACAATGAGCAGTTCTTC.

In its sample, this clonotype was seen a few times. J is TRBJ2-4 and V is TRBV7-2; possible D gene TRBD2, 6 bases. The CDR3 spans 16 residues. Trimming cost V 1 base and J 5 bases, with 15 bases left between them. The germline V gene has CDR1 SGHTA and CDR2 FQGNSA. The CDR3, as DNA: TGTGCCAGCAGCTTAGGACCGAGTGGCGGGGAAAACATTCAGTACTTC. Translation gives CASSLGPSGGENIQYF.

There are many counts of this clonotype. The chain combines TRBV20-1 with TRBJ2-1; D is undetermined. This CDR3 contains 14 residues. V was clipped by 0 bases and J by 6 bases, with 12 bases between them. CDR1 is DFQATT and CDR2 is SNEGSKA in the germline V gene (reference sequence). CDR3 region: CSARDFREANEQFF. DNA of the CDR3: TGCAGTGCTAGAGATTTTCGAGAGGCCAATGAGCAGTTCTTC.

This clonotype was detected many times. The junction shows a germline mismatch at one end, possibly a read error. The rearrangement uses TRBV20-1 and TRBJ2-1; D is ambiguous. Germline V gene lookup returns CDR1 DFQATT and CDR2 SNEGSKA (reference sequence). The CDR3 length is 15 residues. The CDR3 loop is CSARGPFSSYNEQFF. CDR3 in DNA: TGCAGTGCCAGAGGACCCTTCAGCTCCTACAATGAGCAGTTCTTC.

The chain joins TRBV18 to TRBJ2-4; 8 bases line up with TRBD2. This CDR3 has 16 residues. V lost 4 bases to trimming and J lost 1 base; unmatched junction nucleotides: 6. Germline CDR1 and CDR2: KGHSH and LQKENI. The CDR3 sequence is CASSRAAGVAKNIQYF. The CDR3 bases are TGTGCCAGCTCACGGGCAGCGGGAGTTGCCAAAAACATTCAGTACTTC.

This clonotype was observed many times. This chain joins TRBV27 and TRBJ2-7, with TRBD1 identical over 7 bases. V lost 5 bases and J lost 1; bases outside the gene matches: 5. This CDR3 has 14 amino acids. CDR1 and CDR2 (germline): MNHEY, SMNVEV (reference sequence). The chain's CDR3 is CASSRQGRSYEQYF. The CDR3 DNA follows: TGTGCCAGCAGTCGACAGGGTAGGTCCTACGAGCAGTACTTC.

The chain links TRBV20-1 to TRBJ2-5, with 9 bases lining up with TRBD2. V dropped 3 bases and J dropped 5; count of bases not matched to a gene: 7. Germline V CDR1 and CDR2: DFQATT, SNEGSKA (reference sequence). The CDR3 has 14 residues. CDR3 nucleotides: TGCAGTGCTAGTGGCGGGAGGGCCATGGAGACCCAGTACTTC. It yields the protein CSASGGRAMETQYF.

This clonotype was recorded many times. The chain employs TRBV6-1 and TRBJ1-2; 10 bases match TRBD1. There are 15 residues in the CDR3. CDR1 is MNHNS and CDR2 is SASEGT in the germline V gene. Trimming cost V 7 bases and J 7 bases; bases outside gene matches: 12. The CDR3 here is CASIPQTGGSIGYTF. Written as DNA, the CDR3 is TGTGCCAGCATTCCCCAGACAGGGGGCTCAATTGGCTACACCTTC.

The sample holds a few counts of this clonotype. Just one base apart from a much larger clone, this may be a read error. The rearrangement joins TRBV7-9 to TRBJ2-7; no clear D. The CDR3 is made up of 12 amino acids. Germline V CDR1 and CDR2: SEHNR, FQNEAQ (reference sequence). CDR3 nucleotide sequence: TGTGCCAGCAGCTTAGCCCGCTACGGGCAGTACTTC. This encodes CASSLARYGQYF.

Ten or more counts support this clonotype. The gene calls are TRBV6-1 and TRBJ2-1, with 9 nucleotides matching TRBD2. The length of the CDR3 is 15 residues. The J segment lost 4 bases and the V segment lost 6 bases, leaving 7 bases of the junction unmatched. Looked up from germline, CDR1 is MNHNS and CDR2 is SASEGT. CDR3 loop: CASSQTSGHYNEQFF. Written as DNA, the CDR3 is TGTGCCAGCAGCCAAACTAGCGGGCATTACAATGAGCAGTTCTTC.

In this sample, this clonotype turned up many times. The rearrangement uses TRBV6-1 and TRBJ2-6; D uncertain. Trimming took 5 bases from V and 0 from J, leaving 8 bases between them. CDR1 and CDR2 from the germline V gene are MNHNS and SASEGT. The length of the CDR3 is 15 residues. CDR3 nucleotide sequence: TGTGCCAGCAGTATCGCCAACTCTGGGGCCAACGTCCTGACTTTC. This translates into CASSIANSGANVLTF.